This T cell receptor (beta chain) is from a study of CD4+ T cells in melanoma. Generated by immunoSEQ multiplex PCR, the TCRdb table keeps only in-frame clones and is missing some. Of 13,000 to 15,000 clones listed, about 64% are singletons. The germline gives CDR1 SGHTA, CDR2 FQGTGA. V was trimmed by 6 bases and J by 3 bases, leaving 20 bases between them. This CDR3 has 16 residues. Sequencing was done on a sample of cells from a culture (not recorded whether cultured in vitro). This TCR came from a human donor with melanoma. V and J are TRBV7-3 and TRBJ1-1; D gene uncertain. The CDR3 is CASRNLGGTWDTEAFF. The CDR3 DNA is TGTGCCAGCAGGAACCTTGGTGGTACGTGGGACACTGAAGCTTTCTTT.